This TCR beta chain was sequenced during a study of human T cells and chemical hapten exposure. Findings and limits, study-wide: Expanded TCRs made up significantly more big CDR3 similarity clusters than controls did. Counts of TCRs above 1 in 1000 frequency stayed unchanged with DPC sensitization.

Indicated time point: patch test 1, 2 weeks after DPC sensitization. Treatment described: therapeutic diphenylcyclopropenone sensitization with weekly scalp DPC. This clonotype showed up many times. Its target is unknown. A single record per CDR3 protein comes from TCRdb applying MiXCR to the RACE reads. The sample holds about 83,000 distinct CDR3 sequences; about 8% are singletons and the top ten take roughly 1.6%. Germline V gene lookup returns CDR1 SQVTM and CDR2 ANQGSEA. This CDR3 contains 13 residues. The J gene is TRBJ1-5, the V gene TRBV29-1; perhaps TRBD1 as D (5 bases). This specimen was whole blood, taken in connection with sensitization to the hapten diphenylcyclopropenone (DPC). The sequence was collected from a woman younger than 45 with alopecia areata. Some clones in this sample may be carry-over from other donors' samples. The DNA of the CDR3 is TGCAGGCTAAGAAGGGGAGGCGATCAGCCCCAGCATTTT. Its protein product is CRLRRGGDQPQHF.